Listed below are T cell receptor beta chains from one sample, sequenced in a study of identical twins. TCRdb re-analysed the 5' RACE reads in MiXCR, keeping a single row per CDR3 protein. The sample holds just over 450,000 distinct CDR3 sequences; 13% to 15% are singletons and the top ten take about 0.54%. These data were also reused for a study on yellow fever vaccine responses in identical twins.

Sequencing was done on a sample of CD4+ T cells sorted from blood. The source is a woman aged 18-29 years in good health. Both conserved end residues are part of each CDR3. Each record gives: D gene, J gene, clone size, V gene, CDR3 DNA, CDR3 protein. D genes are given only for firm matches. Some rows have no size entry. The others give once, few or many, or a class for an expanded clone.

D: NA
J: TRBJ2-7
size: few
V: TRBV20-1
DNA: TGCAGTGCACCCGACACGGAAACCTACGAGCAGTACTTC
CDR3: CSAPDTETYEQYF

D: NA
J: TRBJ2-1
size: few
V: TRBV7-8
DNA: TGTGCCAGCTTCGTGGGGGGTTGGGGTTACAATGAGCAGTTCTTC
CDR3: CASFVGGWGYNEQFF

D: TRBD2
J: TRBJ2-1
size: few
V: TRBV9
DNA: TGTGCCAGCAGCGTAGCTTTACAGCGGGACTCCTACAATGAGCAGTTCTTC
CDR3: CASSVALQRDSYNEQFF

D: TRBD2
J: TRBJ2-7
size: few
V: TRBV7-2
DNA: TGTGCCAGCAGCTATAGCGGGACCGAGCAGTACTTC
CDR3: CASSYSGTEQYF

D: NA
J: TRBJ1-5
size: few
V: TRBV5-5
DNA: TGTGCCAGCAGCCAGGGACCTACTGATCATCAGCCCCAGCATTTT
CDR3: CASSQGPTDHQPQHF

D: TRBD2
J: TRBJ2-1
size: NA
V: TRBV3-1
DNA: TGTGCCAGCAGCCAAGAACCTAGGGGTAGCGGGGGGTACAATGAGCAGTTCTTC
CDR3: CASSQEPRGSGGYNEQFF

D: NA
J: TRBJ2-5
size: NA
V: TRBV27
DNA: TGTGCCAGCACCTCATCAACAGGGCTCACGGAGACCCAGTACTTC
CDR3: CASTSSTGLTETQYF

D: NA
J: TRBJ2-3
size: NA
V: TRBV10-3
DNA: TGTGCCATCGGAAAACAAGGCACAGATACGCAGTATTTT
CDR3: CAIGKQGTDTQYF

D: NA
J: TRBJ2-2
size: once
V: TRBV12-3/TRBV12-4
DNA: TGTGCCAGTAAACTAAAATTACTTGGAACCGGGGAGCTGTTTTTT
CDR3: CASKLKLLGTGELFF

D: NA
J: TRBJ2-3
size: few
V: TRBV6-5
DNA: TGTGCCAGCAGTTACCTGGGAAGGGCCGATACGCAGTATTTT
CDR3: CASSYLGRADTQYF

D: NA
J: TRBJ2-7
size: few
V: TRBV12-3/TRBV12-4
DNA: TGTGCCAGCAGTTTTCCCCAGGGGCCAACCCGCTACGAGCAGTACTTC
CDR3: CASSFPQGPTRYEQYF

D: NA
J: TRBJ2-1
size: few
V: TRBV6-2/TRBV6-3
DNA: TGTGCCACGGTGGGAAGCTCCTACAATGAGCAGTTCTTC
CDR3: CATVGSSYNEQFF

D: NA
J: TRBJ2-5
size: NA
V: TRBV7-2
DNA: TGTGCCAGCAGCCGCGCGGCCGGAGAGACCCAGTACTTC
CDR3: CASSRAAGETQYF

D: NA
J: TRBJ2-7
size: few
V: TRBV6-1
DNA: TGTGCCCACACGAGGGGCATGAGCTCCTACGAGCAGTACTTC
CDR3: CAHTRGMSSYEQYF

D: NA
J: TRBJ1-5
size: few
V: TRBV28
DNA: TGTGCCAGCAGTTGGGATTTCAATCAGCCCCAGCATTTT
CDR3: CASSWDFNQPQHF

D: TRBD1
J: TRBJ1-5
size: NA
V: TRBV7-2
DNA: TGTGCCAGCAGCTTAGCCCGACAGGGGGCGAGCAATCAGCCCCAGCATTTT
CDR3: CASSLARQGASNQPQHF

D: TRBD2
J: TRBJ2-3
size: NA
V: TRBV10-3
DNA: TGTGCCATCAGTGAGTCCCGGCTAGCGGGGGTCACAGATACGCAGTATTTT
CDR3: CAISESRLAGVTDTQYF

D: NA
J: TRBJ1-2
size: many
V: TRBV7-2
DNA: TGTGCCAGCAGTCCCGACAGGCCCCGCGGCACCTTC
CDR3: CASSPDRPRGTF

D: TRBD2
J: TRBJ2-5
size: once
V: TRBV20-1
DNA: TGCAGTGCTAGGCCGGGACTAGCGAAGGGAGAGACCCAGTACTTC
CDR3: CSARPGLAKGETQYF

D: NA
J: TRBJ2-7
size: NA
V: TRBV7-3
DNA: TGTGCCAGCAGCTTAACTGCTATGAGCGAGCAGTACTTC
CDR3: CASSLTAMSEQYF

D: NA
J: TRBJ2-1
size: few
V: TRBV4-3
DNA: TGCGCCAGCAGCCAAGACTCGGGGGACTCCGCCTACAATGAGCAGTTCTTC
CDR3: CASSQDSGDSAYNEQFF

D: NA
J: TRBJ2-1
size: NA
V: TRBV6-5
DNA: TGTGCCAGCACTCGGGGAAATGAGCAGTTCTTC
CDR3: CASTRGNEQFF

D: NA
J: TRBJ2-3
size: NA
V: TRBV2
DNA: TGTGCCAGCAGTGAAGCGTCATCGACAGATACGCAGTATTTT
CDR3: CASSEASSTDTQYF

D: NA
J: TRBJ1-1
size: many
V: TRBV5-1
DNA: TGCGCCAGCAGCTATACAGAGAACACTGAAGCTTTCTTT
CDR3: CASSYTENTEAFF

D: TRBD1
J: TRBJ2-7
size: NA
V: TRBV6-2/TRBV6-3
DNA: TGTGCCAGTCTGAACCGGGGACAGGGGACCTACGAGCAGTACTTC
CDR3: CASLNRGQGTYEQYF

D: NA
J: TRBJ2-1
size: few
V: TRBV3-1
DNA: TGTGCCAGCAGCCAAACCCTTGGGGGGCTCGGGTCCTACAATGAGCAGTTCTTC
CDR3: CASSQTLGGLGSYNEQFF

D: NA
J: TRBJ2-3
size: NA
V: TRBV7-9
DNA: TGTGCCAGCACGTCCTTCCGGGCCACAGATACGCAGTATTTT
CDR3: CASTSFRATDTQYF

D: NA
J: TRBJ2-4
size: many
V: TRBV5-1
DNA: TGCGCCAGCAGCTTGACAGCCCTGCTAGCCAAAAACATTCAGTACTTC
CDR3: CASSLTALLAKNIQYF

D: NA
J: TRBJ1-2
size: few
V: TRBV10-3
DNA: TGTGCCATCAGCCCGGACAGTTCCTATGGCTACACCTTC
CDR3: CAISPDSSYGYTF